This TCR beta chain comes out of a study of a mutant IDH1 vaccine in newly diagnosed glioma (dated by TCRdb to the early 2020s). Study-wide context: Patients received eight vaccinations in weeks 1, 3, 5, 7, 11, 15, 19 and 23, corresponding to visits V03 through V10. In the chemotherapy-containing groups, vaccination started alongside temozolomide cycles, whereas in patients who had radiotherapy alone it started 4-6 weeks after radiotherapy. Of the roughly 30 treated patients, 62.5% were male and around 38% were female, and a mean age of roughly 37 years was recorded. Before enrollment, most patients had been given radiochemotherapy with temozolomide as standard therapy, while the rest had received either radiotherapy alone or temozolomide alone. Peripheral blood was collected at six visits: V03 (baseline), V05, V07, V10, V12 and V13. Longitudinal TCRB deep sequencing was done for 25 to 30 treated patients, wherever samples were available for exploratory analyses.

The time point label of this sample denotes: week 5, during vaccination. Every vaccine dose consisted of 300 ug of a 20-mer mutant IDH1 peptide in Montanide, administered subcutaneously together with topical imiquimod. The donors had newly diagnosed IDH1-mutant astrocytomas of WHO grade 3 or 4 that showed loss of nuclear ATRX. The samples were drawn from NOA16, a multicentre, single-arm, open-label phase I trial in Germany that tested a mutant IDH1 peptide vaccine in humans for the first time. Genomic DNA for TCRB sequencing was extracted from EDTA blood using the DNeasy Blood and Tissue Kit. The paper as a whole reports these results and caveats: Pseudoprogression appeared unrelated to alterations in the top peripheral T cell clonotypes detected by TCRB sequencing. According to the authors, sample limitations meant that analyses of patient blood samples could not be reproduced. Selection of PBMC samples for TCRB deep sequencing was based on availability. Immune responses induced by the vaccine were seen in approximately 92% of patients across multiple MHC alleles.

Details on this clone: Its antigen specificity is not known. The sample holds no much larger clone one base away, and base qualities are not on file.

Library preparation employed the immunoSEQ multiplex PCR assay. The hsTCRB Kit was used according to the manufacturer's protocol to amplify rearranged TCR beta chain sequences. An Illumina MiSeq was used to sequence the TCRB libraries. The original methods were these. The proprietary platform of the kit vendor was used for demultiplexing, trimming and gene mapping. This immuneACCESS table, as held by TCRdb, lists in-frame sequences with V and J called but not all clones. Of the missing ones, under half trace to an unresolved V gene in checked studies; the others have no known cause. Clone size and V and J calls were adopted from that table, with D and trimming inferred from the DNA. The sample has around 56,000 clones on record, 82% of them singletons. Of the sample, 3.1% is held by the ten largest clones. From the germline V gene, CDR1 is SGHTA and CDR2 is FQGNSA. Including cysteine and phenylalanine, the CDR3 has 13 amino acids. Only the CDR3 DNA stays, 39 bases, in frame from base 1. V drops 2 bases and J drops 6 bases, leaving 8 bases in between.

This sequence uses TRBV7-2 and TRBJ1-5; the D gene is not confidently resolved. The sequence came from a woman aged 18-35 years with glioma. Some clones in this sample may be carry-over from other donors' samples. The sample was PBMCs, taken from a glioma patient whose treatment included an IDH1 peptide vaccine. The CDR3 protein: CASSLIYGQPQHF. DNA sequence: TGTGCCAGCAGCTTAATTTATGGTCAGCCCCAGCATTTT.